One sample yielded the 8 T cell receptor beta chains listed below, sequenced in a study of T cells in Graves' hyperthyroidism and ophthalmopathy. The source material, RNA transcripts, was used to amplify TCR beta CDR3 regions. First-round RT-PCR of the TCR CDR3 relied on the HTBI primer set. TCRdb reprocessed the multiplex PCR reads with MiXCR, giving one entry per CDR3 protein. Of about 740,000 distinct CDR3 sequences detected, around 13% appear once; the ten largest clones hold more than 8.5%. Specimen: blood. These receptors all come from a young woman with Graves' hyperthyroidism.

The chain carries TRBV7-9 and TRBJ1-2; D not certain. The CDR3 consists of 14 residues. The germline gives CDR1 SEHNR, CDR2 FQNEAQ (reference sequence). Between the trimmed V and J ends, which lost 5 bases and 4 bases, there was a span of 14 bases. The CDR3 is CASSPLGGIYGYTF. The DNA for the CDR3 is TGTGCCAGCAGCCCCTTAGGAGGGATCTATGGCTACACCTTC.

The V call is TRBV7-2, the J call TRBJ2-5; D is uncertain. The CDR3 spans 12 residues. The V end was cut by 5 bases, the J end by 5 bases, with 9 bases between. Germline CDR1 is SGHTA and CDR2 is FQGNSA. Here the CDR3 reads CASSGRTETQYF. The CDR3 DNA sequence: TGTGCCAGCAGCGGACGAACGGAGACCCAGTACTTC.

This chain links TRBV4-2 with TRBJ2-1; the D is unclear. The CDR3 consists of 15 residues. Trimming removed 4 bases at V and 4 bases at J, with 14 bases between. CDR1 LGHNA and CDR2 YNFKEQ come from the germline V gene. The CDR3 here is CASSRPSSLYNEQFF. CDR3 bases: TGTGCCAGCAGCCGCCCTAGTTCGCTGTACAATGAGCAGTTCTTC.

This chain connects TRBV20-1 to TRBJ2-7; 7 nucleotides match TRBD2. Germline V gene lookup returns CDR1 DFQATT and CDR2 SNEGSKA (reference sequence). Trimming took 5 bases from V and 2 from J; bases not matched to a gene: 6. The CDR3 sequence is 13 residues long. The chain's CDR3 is CSAPKSGTYEQYF. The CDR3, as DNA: TGCAGTGCTCCTAAGAGCGGGACCTACGAGCAGTACTTC.

For the CDR3, the DNA is TGTGCCAGCAGCTTAGTATTAGAAGGTTACGAGCAGTACTTC. This codes for CASSLVLEGYEQYF. The chain carries TRBV7-9 and TRBJ2-7, with unresolved D. The CDR3 contains 14 residues. CDR1 is SEHNR, CDR2 FQNEAQ, per germline (reference sequence). V was trimmed by 1 base and J by 4 bases, leaving 11 bases between them.

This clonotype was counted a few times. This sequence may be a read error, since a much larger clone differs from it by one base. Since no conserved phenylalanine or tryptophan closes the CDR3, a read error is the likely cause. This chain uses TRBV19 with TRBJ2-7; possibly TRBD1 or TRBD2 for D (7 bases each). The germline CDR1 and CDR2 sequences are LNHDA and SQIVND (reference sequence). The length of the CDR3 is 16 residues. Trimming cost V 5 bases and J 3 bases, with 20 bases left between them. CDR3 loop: CASSPDGEGANYEQYY. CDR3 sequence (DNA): TGTGCCAGTAGTCCTGATGGGGAGGGGGCGAACTACGAGCAGTACTAC.

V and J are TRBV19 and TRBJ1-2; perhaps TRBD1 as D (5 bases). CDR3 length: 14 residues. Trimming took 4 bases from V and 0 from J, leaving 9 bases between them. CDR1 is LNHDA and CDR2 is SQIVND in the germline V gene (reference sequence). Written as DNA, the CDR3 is TGTGCCAGTAGTACCCAGGGAGCTAACTATGGCTACACCTTC. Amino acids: CASSTQGANYGYTF.

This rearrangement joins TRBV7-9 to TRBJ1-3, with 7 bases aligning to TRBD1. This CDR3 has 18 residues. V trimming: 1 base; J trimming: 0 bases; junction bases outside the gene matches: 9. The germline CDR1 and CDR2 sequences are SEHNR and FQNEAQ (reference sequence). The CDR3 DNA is TGTGCCAGCAGCTTAGATCGACAGGGAATGGGCTCTGGAAACACCATATATTTT. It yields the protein CASSLDRQGMGSGNTIYF.